The next 18 T cell receptor beta chains were all read from a single sample in a study of blood T cell repertoires in COVID-19 (dated by TCRdb to 2018 to 2020). The library was made by the immunoSEQ multiplex PCR assay. This immuneACCESS table, as held by TCRdb, lists in-frame sequences with V and J called but not all clones. Of the missing ones, under half trace to an unresolved V gene in checked studies; the others have no known cause. This sample lists a few hundred thousand clones; 87% were detected once. The top ten clonotypes cover about 2.3% of the sample. The sequenced material came from peripheral blood. Receptors originate from a man aged 18-30 years with active or convalescent COVID-19.

CDR3 DNA sequence: TGTGCCAGTAGATGGGGCTCGGGGGACTATGGCTACACCTTC. Protein product: CASRWGSGDYGYTF. This sequence joins TRBV19 and TRBJ1-2; D is perhaps TRBD1 (5 bases). Germline assignment: CDR1 LNHDA and CDR2 SQIVND (reference sequence). The CDR3 totals 14 residues. With 6 bases removed from V and 3 bases from J, the gap between germline ends came to 14 bases.

The rearrangement joins TRBV7-8 to TRBJ1-4; no clear D. The CDR3 sequence is 14 residues long. V was shortened by 0 bases and J by 8 bases, with 10 bases between the two germline ends. From germline, CDR1 is SGHVS and CDR2 FQNEAQ. CDR3 protein: CASSLARRREKLFF. CDR3 nucleotides: TGTGCCAGCAGCTTAGCTCGGAGACGGGAAAAACTGTTTTTT.

This chain joins TRBV27 and TRBJ2-1, with 9 bases aligning to TRBD2. This CDR3 is built from 17 residues. From germline, CDR1 is MNHEY and CDR2 SMNVEV (reference sequence). V lost 5 bases and J lost 3; bases outside the gene matches: 11. DNA for the CDR3: TGTGCCAGCAGTGACGGTAGCGGGAGCCTTGGCTACAATGAGCAGTTCTTC. Its protein is CASSDGSGSLGYNEQFF.

The chain is built from TRBV19 and TRBJ2-3; 13 bases agree with TRBD2. J gave up 4 bases and V 0 bases, and 7 bases lay outside the gene matches. The CDR3 runs 18 residues. Germline-derived CDR1 and CDR2 are LNHDA and SQIVND (reference sequence). In nucleotides, the CDR3 is TGTGCCAGTAGTATAGATTGGACTAGCGGGAGTTTCGCAGATACGCAGTATTTT. Translating it yields CASSIDWTSGSFADTQYF.

The rearrangement uses TRBV2 and TRBJ2-7; D call uncertain. Trimming took off 8 bases at V and 2 bases at J, with 7 bases between the two ends. This CDR3 spans 11 amino acids. CDR1 is SNHLY and CDR2 is FYNNEI in the germline V gene. In nucleotides, the CDR3 is TGTGCCAGCTTGTCAGCCTACGAGCAGTACTTC. It is translated as CASLSAYEQYF.

The V call is TRBV9, the J call TRBJ2-1; perhaps TRBD2 as D (5 bases). Germline loops: CDR1 SGDLS, CDR2 YYNGEE. With 7 bases removed from V and 10 bases from J, the gap between germline ends came to 12 bases. The CDR3 is 11 amino acids. CDR3 sequence (DNA): TGTGCCAGCGGAACTAGATTCGAGCAGTTCTTC. Its translation is CASGTRFEQFF.

The rearrangement uses TRBV5-1 and TRBJ1-6; weak D call: TRBD1 (5 bases). Trimming took 0 bases from V and 6 from J, leaving 10 bases between them. CDR1 is SGHRS and CDR2 is YFSETQ in the germline V gene. The CDR3 is 15 residues long. In DNA, the CDR3 is TGCGCCAGCAGCTTGGACCAGGGCTCTAATTCACCCCTCCACTTT. Its translation: CASSLDQGSNSPLHF.

CDR3 sequence reads: CAISESGTGNEKLFF. The CDR3 DNA is TGTGCCATCAGTGAGTCGGGGACAGGGAATGAAAAACTGTTTTTT. V usage is TRBV10-3 and J usage is TRBJ1-4; 9 bases are a match to TRBD1. Per germline, CDR1 ENHRY and CDR2 SYGVKD. Trimming at V came to 0 bases and at J to 5 bases, leaving 1 base not matched to a gene. The CDR3 spans 15 residues.

The rearrangement links TRBV7-3 to TRBJ2-1; 8 bases are a match to TRBD2. The germline gives CDR1 SGHTA, CDR2 FQGTGA. The CDR3 runs to 15 residues. V was pared by 4 bases and J by 4 bases, with 6 bases of the junction left unmatched. The CDR3 protein is CASSSSGSGYNEQFF. The CDR3 DNA follows: TGTGCCAGCAGCTCGAGCGGGAGCGGATACAATGAGCAGTTCTTC.

The gene calls are TRBV29-1 and TRBJ2-3, with 10 nucleotides matching TRBD1. This CDR3 comprises 14 residues. V dropped 3 bases and J dropped 3; count of bases not matched to a gene: 3. Germline CDR1 reads SQVTM; CDR2 reads ANQGSEA. Written as DNA, the CDR3 is TGCAGCGTTGAGGGACAGGGGCCAACAGATACGCAGTATTTT. It encodes CSVEGQGPTDTQYF.

The chain joins TRBV19 to TRBJ2-5; the D gene is possibly TRBD1 (6 bases). The ends were cut back, 6 bases at V and 1 base at J, with 15 bases in the middle. The CDR3 length is 15 residues. Germline V gene data show CDR1 as LNHDA and CDR2 as SQIVND (reference sequence). CDR3 region: CASREQGWGQETQYF. CDR3 nucleotides: TGTGCCAGTAGGGAACAGGGATGGGGCCAAGAGACCCAGTACTTC.

The chain employs TRBV3-1 (or the pseudogene TRBV3-2) and TRBJ2-3; tentatively, D is TRBD2 (6 bases). Trimming removed 6 bases from V and 2 bases from J, with 27 bases in between. This CDR3 is built from 19 residues. Per germline, CDR1 LGHDT and CDR2 YNNKEL (reference sequence). CDR3 protein: CASSPGWGVAEAFTDTQYF. The CDR3 nucleotides read TGTGCCAGCAGTCCCGGGTGGGGGGTGGCGGAAGCGTTCACAGATACGCAGTATTTT.

The DNA of the CDR3 is TGTGCCAGCAGCCCCCACACAGGAAACACTGAAGCTTTCTTT. Its protein is CASSPHTGNTEAFF. The rearrangement links TRBV7-9 to TRBJ1-1; a weak D match, TRBD1 (5 bases). In germline, CDR1 is SEHNR, CDR2 FQNEAQ (reference sequence). The CDR3 sequence is 14 residues long. Trimming cost V 5 bases and J 2 bases, with 12 bases left between them.

The chain links TRBV11-3 to TRBJ2-3; possible D gene TRBD2, 6 bases. Germline V gene sequence: CDR1 SGHNT, CDR2 YENEEA. CDR3 length: 15 residues. V was cut by 4 bases and J by 2 bases, with 13 bases left in between. DNA of the CDR3: TGTGCCAGCAGCTCGGGACTGTCATTCACAGATACGCAGTATTTT. Its protein product is CASSSGLSFTDTQYF.

J is TRBJ1-2 and V is TRBV6-1; TRBD1 aligns across 9 bases. V lost 3 bases and J lost 4; bases outside the gene matches: 6. In germline, CDR1 is MNHNS, CDR2 SASEGT. CDR3 length: 15 residues. CDR3 sequence: CASSEETGGGYGYTF. In nucleotides, the CDR3 is TGTGCCAGCAGTGAGGAAACAGGGGGCGGCTATGGCTACACCTTC.

The chain couples TRBV15 to TRBJ2-7; TRBD1 aligns across 10 bases. Trimming cost V 3 bases and J 7 bases; bases outside gene matches: 9. CDR3 length: 15 residues. Germline V gene data show CDR1 as LNHNV and CDR2 as YYDKDF (reference sequence). The CDR3 bases are TGTGCCACCAGCAGGGACCTCGGGACAGGGGTTGAGCAGTACTTC. Protein: CATSRDLGTGVEQYF.

V and J are TRBV23-1 and TRBJ1-1, with 7 bases identical to TRBD1. TRBV23-1 counts as an open reading frame of uncertain function. This CDR3 is built from 15 residues. After removal of 4 bases from V and 3 bases from J, the junction contained 8 bases not matched to a gene. The CDR3 protein is CASSRPQGRDTEAFF. DNA of the CDR3: TGCGCCAGCAGTCGACCACAGGGGCGGGACACTGAAGCTTTCTTT.

The chain carries TRBV7-4 and TRBJ2-1, with 15 bases matching TRBD2. Unmatched junction bases numbered 5, after V lost 5 bases and J lost 3 bases. This CDR3 spans 17 amino acids. In germline, CDR1 is SGHVT, CDR2 SQSDAQ. The CDR3 DNA reads TGTGCCAGCAGCCTCTGGACTAGCGGGGGGGTCTACAATGAGCAGTTCTTC. Translated, it gives CASSLWTSGGVYNEQFF.